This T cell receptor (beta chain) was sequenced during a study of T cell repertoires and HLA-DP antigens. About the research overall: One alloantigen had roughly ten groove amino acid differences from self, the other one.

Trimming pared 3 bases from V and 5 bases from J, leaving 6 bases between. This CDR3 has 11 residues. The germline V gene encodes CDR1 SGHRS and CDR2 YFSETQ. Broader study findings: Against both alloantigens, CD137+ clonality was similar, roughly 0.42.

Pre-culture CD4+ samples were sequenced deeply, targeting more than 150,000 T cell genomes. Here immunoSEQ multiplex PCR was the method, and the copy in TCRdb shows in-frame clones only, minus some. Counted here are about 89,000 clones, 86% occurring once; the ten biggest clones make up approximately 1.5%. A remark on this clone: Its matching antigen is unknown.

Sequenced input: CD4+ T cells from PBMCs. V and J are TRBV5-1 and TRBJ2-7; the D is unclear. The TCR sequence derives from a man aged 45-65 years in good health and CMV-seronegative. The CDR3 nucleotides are TGCGCCAGCAGCTCATCCCACGAGCAGTACTTC. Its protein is CASSSSHEQYF.